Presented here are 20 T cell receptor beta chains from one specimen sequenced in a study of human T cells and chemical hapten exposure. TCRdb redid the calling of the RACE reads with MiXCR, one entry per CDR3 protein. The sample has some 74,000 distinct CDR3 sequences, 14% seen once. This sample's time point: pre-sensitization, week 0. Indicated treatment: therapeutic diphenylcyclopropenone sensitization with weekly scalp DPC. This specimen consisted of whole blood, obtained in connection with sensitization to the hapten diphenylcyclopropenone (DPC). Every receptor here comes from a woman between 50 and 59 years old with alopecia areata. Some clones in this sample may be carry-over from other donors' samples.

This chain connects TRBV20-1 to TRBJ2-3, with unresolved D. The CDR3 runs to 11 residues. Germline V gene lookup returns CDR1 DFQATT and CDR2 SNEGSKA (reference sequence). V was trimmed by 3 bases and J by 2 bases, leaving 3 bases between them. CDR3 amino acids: CSASNTDTQYF. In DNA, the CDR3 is TGCAGTGCTAGCAACACAGATACGCAGTATTTT.

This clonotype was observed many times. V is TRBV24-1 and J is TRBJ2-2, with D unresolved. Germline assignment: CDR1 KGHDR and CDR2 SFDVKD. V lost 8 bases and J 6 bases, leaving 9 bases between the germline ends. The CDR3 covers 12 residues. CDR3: CATNPIAGELFF. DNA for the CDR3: TGTGCCACCAATCCCATCGCCGGGGAGCTGTTTTTT.

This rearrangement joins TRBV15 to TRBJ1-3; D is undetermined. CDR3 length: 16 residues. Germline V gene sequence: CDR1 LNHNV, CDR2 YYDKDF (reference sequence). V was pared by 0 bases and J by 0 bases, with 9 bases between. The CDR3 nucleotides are TGTGCCACCAGCAGAGACCGCTGGATCTCTGGAAACACCATATATTTT. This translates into CATSRDRWISGNTIYF.

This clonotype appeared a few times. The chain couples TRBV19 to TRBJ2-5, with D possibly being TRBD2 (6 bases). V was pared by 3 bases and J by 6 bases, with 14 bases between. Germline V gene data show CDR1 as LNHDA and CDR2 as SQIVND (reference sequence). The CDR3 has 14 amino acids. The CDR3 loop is CASSIGFGSKTQYF. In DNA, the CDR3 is TGTGCCAGTAGTATTGGTTTCGGGAGTAAGACCCAGTACTTC.

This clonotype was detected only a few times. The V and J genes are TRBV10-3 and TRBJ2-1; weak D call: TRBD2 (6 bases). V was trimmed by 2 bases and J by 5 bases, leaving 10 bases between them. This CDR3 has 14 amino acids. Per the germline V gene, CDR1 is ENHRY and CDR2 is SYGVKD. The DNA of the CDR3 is TGTGCCATCAGTGAGACGGGAGCAGACAATGAGCAGTTCTTC. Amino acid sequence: CAISETGADNEQFF.

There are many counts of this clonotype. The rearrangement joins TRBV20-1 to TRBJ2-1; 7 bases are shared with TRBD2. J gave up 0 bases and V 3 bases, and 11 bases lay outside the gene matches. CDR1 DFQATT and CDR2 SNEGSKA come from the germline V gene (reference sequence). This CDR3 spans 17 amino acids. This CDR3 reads CSASHPSGTHSYNEQFF. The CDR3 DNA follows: TGCAGTGCTAGCCACCCGAGCGGGACTCACTCCTACAATGAGCAGTTCTTC.

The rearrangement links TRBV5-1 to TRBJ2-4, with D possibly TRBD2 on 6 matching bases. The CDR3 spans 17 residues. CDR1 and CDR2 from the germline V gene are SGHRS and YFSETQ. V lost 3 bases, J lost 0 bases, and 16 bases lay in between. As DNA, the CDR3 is TGCGCCAGCAGCTCCGGGGAGGCGGGGCTAGCCAAAAACATTCAGTACTTC. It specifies CASSSGEAGLAKNIQYF.

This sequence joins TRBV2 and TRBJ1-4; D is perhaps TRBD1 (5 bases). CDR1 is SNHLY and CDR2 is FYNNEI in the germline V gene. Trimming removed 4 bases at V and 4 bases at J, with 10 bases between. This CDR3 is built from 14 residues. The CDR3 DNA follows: TGTGCCAGCAGTGTTTCGACAGTTAATGAAAAACTGTTTTTT. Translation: CASSVSTVNEKLFF.

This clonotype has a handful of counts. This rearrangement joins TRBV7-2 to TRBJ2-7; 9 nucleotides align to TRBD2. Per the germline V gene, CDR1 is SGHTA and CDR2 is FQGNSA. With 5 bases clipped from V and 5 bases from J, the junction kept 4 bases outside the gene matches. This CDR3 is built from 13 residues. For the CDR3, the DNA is TGTGCCAGCAGCCGTATAGCGGGAGACGAGCAGTACTTC. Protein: CASSRIAGDEQYF.

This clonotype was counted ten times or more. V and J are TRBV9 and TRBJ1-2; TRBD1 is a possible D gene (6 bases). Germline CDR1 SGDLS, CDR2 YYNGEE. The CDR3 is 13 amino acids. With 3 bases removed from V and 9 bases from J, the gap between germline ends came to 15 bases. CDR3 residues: CASSGGEGVSYTF. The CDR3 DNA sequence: TGTGCCAGCAGCGGAGGAGAGGGGGTGAGCTACACCTTC.

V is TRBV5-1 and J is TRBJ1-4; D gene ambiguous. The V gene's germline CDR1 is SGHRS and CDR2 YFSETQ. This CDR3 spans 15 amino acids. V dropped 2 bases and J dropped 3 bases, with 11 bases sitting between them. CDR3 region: CASSFNGWANEKLFF. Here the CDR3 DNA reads TGCGCCAGCAGCTTCAACGGATGGGCTAATGAAAAACTGTTTTTT. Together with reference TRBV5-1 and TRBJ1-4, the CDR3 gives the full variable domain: KAGVTQTPRYLIKTRGQQVTLSCSPISGHRSVSWYQQTPGQGLQFLFEYFSETQRNKGNFPGRFSGRQFSNSRSEMNVSTLELGDSALYLCASSFNGWANEKLFFGSGTQLSVL.

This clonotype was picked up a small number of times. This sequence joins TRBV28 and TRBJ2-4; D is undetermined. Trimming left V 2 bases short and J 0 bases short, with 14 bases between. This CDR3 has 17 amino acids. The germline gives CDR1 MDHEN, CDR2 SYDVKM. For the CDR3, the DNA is TGTGCCAGCAGTTTACTGATCGGGTCACTAGCCAAAAACATTCAGTACTTC. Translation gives CASSLLIGSLAKNIQYF.

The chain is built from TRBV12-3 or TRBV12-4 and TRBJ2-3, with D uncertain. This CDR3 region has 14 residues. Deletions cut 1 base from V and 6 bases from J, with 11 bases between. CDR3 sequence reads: CASSLDTRFDTQYF. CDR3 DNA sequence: TGTGCCAGCAGTTTAGACACTCGGTTTGATACGCAGTATTTT.

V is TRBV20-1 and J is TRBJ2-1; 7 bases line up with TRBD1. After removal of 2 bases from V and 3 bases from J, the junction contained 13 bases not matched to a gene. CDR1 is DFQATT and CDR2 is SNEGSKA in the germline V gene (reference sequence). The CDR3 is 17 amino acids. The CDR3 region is CSARIADRPNRYNEQFF. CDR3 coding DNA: TGCAGTGCTAGAATTGCGGACAGGCCGAACCGCTACAATGAGCAGTTCTTC.

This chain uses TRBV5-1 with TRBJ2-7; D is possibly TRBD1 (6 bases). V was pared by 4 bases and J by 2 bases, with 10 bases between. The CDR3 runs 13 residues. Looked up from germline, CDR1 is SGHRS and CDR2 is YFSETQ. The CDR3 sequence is CASSSTGPYEQYF. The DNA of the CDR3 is TGCGCCAGCAGCAGTACAGGGCCCTACGAGCAGTACTTC.

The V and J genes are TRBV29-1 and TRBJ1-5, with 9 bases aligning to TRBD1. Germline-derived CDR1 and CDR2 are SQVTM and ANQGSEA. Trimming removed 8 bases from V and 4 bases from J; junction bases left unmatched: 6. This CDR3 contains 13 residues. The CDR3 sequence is CSHADRGNQPQHF. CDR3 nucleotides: TGCAGCCATGCGGACAGGGGAAATCAGCCCCAGCATTTT.

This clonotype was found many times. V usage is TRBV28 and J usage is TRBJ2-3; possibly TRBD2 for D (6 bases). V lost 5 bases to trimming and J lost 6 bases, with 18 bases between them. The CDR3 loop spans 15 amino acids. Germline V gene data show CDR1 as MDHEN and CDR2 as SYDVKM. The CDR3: CASSPSGSGLDTQYF. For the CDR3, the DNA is TGTGCCAGCAGTCCCAGCGGGTCCGGGTTGGATACGCAGTATTTT.

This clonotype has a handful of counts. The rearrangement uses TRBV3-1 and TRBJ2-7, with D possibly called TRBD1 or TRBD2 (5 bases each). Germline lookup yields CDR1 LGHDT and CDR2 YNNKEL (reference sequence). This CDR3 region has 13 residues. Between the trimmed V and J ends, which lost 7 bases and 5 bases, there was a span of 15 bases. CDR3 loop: CASNNIGAHEQYF. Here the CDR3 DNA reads TGTGCCAGCAATAATATCGGGGCCCACGAGCAGTACTTC.

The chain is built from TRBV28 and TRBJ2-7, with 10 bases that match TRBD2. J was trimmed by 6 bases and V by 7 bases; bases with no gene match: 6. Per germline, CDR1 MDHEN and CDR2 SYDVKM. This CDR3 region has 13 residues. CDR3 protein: CASKAGGSGEQYF. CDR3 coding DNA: TGTGCCAGCAAAGCGGGAGGGTCCGGCGAGCAGTACTTC.

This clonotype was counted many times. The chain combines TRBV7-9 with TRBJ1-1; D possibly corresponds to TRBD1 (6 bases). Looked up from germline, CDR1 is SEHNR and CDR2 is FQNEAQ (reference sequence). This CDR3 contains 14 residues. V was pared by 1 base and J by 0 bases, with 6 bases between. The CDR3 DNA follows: TGTGCCAGCAGCTTAGGGGACATGAACACTGAAGCTTTCTTT. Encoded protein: CASSLGDMNTEAFF.